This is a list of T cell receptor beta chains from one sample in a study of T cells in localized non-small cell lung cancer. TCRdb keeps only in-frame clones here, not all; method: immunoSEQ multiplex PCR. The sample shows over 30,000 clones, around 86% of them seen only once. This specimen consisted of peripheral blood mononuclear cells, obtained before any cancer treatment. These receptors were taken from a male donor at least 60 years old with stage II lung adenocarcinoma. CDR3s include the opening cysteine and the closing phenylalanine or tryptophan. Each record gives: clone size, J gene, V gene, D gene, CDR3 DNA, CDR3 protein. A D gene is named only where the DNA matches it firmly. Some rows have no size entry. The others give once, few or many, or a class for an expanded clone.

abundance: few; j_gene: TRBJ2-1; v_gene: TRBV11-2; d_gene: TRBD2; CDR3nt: TGTGCCAGCAGCAGGGACTACCAACGACATGAGCAGTTCTTC; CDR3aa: CASSRDYQRHEQFF
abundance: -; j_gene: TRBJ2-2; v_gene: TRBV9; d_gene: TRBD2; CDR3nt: TGTGCCAGCAGCGTAGGACAAGCGGGAGGGCCCATCGGGGAGCTGTTTTTT; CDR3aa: CASSVGQAGGPIGELFF
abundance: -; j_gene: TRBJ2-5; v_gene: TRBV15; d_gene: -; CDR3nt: TGTGCCACCAGCAGAGATTACCCGACAGGCCGGGAGACCCAGTACTTC; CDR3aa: CATSRDYPTGRETQYF
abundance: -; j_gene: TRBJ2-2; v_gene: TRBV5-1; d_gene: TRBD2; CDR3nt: TGCGCCAGCGTCCAGTATGCGGGAGACACCGGGGAGCTGTTTTTT; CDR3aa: CASVQYAGDTGELFF
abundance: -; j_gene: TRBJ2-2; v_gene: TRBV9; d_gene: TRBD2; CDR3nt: TGTGCCAGCAGCCCCTATTCCCCGGGACTAGTAAGCACCGGGGAGCTGTTTTTT; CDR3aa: CASSPYSPGLVSTGELFF
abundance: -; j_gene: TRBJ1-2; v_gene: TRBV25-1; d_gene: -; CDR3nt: TGTGCCAGCAGTGACCCGGGTGGCTATGGCTACACCTTC; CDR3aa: CASSDPGGYGYTF
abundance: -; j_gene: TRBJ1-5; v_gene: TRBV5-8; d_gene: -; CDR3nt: TGTGCCAGCAGCTTCCTCACGGGGATCGGCAATCAGCCCCAGCATTTT; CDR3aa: CASSFLTGIGNQPQHF
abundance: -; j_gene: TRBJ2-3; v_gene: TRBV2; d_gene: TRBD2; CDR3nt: TGTGCCAGCAGTGAAGACGGGAGCGGGAGTTCGGCAGATACGCAGTATTTT; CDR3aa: CASSEDGSGSSADTQYF
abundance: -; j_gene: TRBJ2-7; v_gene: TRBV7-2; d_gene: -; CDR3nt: TGTGCCAGCAGTCCCCCTAGAAACGAGCAGTACTTC; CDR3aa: CASSPPRNEQYF
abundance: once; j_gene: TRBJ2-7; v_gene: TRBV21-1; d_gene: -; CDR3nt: TGTGCCAGCAGGGCCGTCAAAGGGCGGAGCTACGAGCAGTACTTC; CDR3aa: CASRAVKGRSYEQYF
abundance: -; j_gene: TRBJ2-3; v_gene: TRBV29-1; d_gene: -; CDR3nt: TGCAGCGTTGAAATGGCGTCCCGAGGGGGCACAGATACGCAGTATTTT; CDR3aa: CSVEMASRGGTDTQYF
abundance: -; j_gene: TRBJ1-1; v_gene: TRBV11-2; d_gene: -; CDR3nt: TGTGCCAGCAGCCGCGACAGGACCGAAGCTTTCTTT; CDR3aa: CASSRDRTEAFF
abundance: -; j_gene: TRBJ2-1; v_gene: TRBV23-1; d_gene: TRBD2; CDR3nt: TGCGCCAGCAGTCAATGGCGGGGGGAGATCCGGGAGCAGTTCTTC; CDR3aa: CASSQWRGEIREQFF
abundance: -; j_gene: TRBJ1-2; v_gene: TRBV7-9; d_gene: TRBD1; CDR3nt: TGTGCCAGCAGCCCCCGGGACAGGGATGGCTACACCTTC; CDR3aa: CASSPRDRDGYTF
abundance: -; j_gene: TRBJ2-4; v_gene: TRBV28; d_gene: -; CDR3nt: TGTGCCAGCAGTCCCTCCCCAGGGACCCTAGCCAAAAACATTCAGTACTTC; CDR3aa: CASSPSPGTLAKNIQYF
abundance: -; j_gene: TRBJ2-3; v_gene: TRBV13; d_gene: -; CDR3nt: TGTGCCTCTCAAGGGAAGACAGATACGCAGTATTTT; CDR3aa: CASQGKTDTQYF
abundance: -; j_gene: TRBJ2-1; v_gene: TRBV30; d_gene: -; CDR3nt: TGTGCCTGGAGTGCTCCACGTACACAGTTCTTC; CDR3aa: CAWSAPRTQFF
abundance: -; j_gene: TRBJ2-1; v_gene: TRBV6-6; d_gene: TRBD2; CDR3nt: TGTGCCAGCAGTGGGACTAGCGGGAGGTACAATGAGCAGTTCTTC; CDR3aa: CASSGTSGRYNEQFF
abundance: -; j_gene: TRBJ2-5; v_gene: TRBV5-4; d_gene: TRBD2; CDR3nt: TGTGCCAGCAGCTTGGGAGGACTAGCGGAGCAAGAGACCCAGTACTTC; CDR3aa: CASSLGGLAEQETQYF
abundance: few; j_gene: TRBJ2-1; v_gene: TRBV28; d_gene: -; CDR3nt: TGTGCCAGCAGAGACTTTAGATACAATGAGCAGTTCTTC; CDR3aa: CASRDFRYNEQFF
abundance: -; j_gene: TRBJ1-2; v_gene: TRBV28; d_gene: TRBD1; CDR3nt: TGTGCCAGCAGTCCCCGGGACAGGTTGCTCTATGGCTACACCTTC; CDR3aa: CASSPRDRLLYGYTF
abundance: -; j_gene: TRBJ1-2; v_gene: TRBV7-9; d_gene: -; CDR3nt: TGTGCCAGCAGCTCCCCCCCCTATGGCTACACCTTC; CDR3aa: CASSSPPYGYTF
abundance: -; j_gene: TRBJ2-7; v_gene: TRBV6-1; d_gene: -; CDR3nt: TGTGCCAGCAGGGAGGGGTCAGGGTCGAACTACGAGCAGTACTTC; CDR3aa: CASREGSGSNYEQYF
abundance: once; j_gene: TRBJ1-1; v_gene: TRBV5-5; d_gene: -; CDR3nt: TGTGCCAGCACCCTTGGACAGACCACTATGAACACTGAAGCTTTCTTT; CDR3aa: CASTLGQTTMNTEAFF
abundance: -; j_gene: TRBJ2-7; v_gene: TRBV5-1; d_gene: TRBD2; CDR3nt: TGCGCCAGCAGCGAGGGACTAGCGGGCCCCTACGAGCAGTACTTC; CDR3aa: CASSEGLAGPYEQYF
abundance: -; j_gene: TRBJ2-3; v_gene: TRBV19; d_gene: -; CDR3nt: TGTGCCAGTAGTATAAACGCGGTGGAGGCAGATACGCAGTATTTT; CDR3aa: CASSINAVEADTQYF
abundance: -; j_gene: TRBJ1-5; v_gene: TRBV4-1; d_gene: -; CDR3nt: TGCGCCAGCAGCCCAACGGGGGTAAATCAGCCCCAGCATTTT; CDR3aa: CASSPTGVNQPQHF
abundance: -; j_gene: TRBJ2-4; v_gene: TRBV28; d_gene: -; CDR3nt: TGTGCCAGCAGTTTACCCGAGACCAAAAACATTCAGTACTTC; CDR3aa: CASSLPETKNIQYF
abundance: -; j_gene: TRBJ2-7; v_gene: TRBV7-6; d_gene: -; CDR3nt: TGTGCCAGCAGCCCTAGGACAGCCGCCTACGAGCAGTACTTC; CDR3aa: CASSPRTAAYEQYF
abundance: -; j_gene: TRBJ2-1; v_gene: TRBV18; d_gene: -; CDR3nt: TGTGCCAGCTCACCTCCCTTGTCCGCCTACAATGAGCAGTTCTTC; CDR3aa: CASSPPLSAYNEQFF
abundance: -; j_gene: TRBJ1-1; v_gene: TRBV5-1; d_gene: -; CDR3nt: TGCGCCAGCAGCGCCGTACAGGGAGGCACTGAAGCTTTCTTT; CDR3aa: CASSAVQGGTEAFF
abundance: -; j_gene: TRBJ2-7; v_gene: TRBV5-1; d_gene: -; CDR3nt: TGCGCCAGCAGCTTGGAGGCTAGCTACCCCTACGAGCAGTACTTC; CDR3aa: CASSLEASYPYEQYF
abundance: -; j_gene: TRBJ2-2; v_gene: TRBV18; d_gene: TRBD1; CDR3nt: TGTGCCAGCTCACTAAACAGGGGAAACACCGGGGAGCTGTTTTTT; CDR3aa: CASSLNRGNTGELFF
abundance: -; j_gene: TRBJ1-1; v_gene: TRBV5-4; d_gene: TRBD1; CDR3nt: TGTGCCAGCAGCCCACAGGGGGGGAACACTGAAGCTTTCTTT; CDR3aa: CASSPQGGNTEAFF
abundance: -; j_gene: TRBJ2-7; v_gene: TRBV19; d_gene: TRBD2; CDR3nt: TGTGCCAGTAGTATATCGGTCTGGCTAGCGGGCTTGGGGATCGAGCAGTACTTC; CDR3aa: CASSISVWLAGLGIEQYF
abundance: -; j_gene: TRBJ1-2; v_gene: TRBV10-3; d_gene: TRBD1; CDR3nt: TGTGCCATCAGTCGACGGACAGGGAACAATGGCTACACCTTC; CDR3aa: CAISRRTGNNGYTF
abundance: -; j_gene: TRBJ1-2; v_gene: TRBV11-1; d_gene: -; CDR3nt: TGTGCCAGCAGCCCCGACAGCTATGGCTACACCTTC; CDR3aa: CASSPDSYGYTF